The source of this T cell receptor (beta chain) is a study of cytomegalovirus exposure and HLA in healthy donors. Study findings and constraints: CMV antigen specificity was confirmed in vitro for three CMV-associated chains. Researchers catalogued 160 or so TCR beta chains as cytomegalovirus-associated. With high specificity and sensitivity, the classifier reportedly diagnosed cytomegalovirus status.

Germline lookup yields CDR1 MDHEN and CDR2 SYDVKM. The CDR3 has 11 amino acids. The V gene lost 5 bases and the J gene lost 11 bases, with 12 bases spanning the gap. With respect to this clone: The antigen is unknown.

Assay used: immunoSEQ multiplex PCR; TCRdb lists only in-frame clones, some missing. Seen here are more than 55,000 clones, roughly 94% observed once, and the top ten hold 0.63%. The chain couples TRBV28 to TRBJ1-1, with D possibly being TRBD1 (6 bases). The sequence was obtained from a woman under 30 in good health and CMV-seronegative. Input material: PBMCs. As DNA, the CDR3 is TGTGCCAGCAGTCCGGGACATCTTGCTTTCTTT. Translated: CASSPGHLAFF. The complete variable domain, with remaining parts taken from reference TRBV28 and TRBJ1-1, reads DVKVTQSSRYLVKRTGEKVFLECVQDMDHENMFWYRQDPGLGLRLIYFSYDVKMKEKGDIPEGYSVSREKKERFSLILESASTNQTSMYLCASSPGHLAFFGQGTRLTVV.